The 30 T cell receptor beta chains given below trace back to one sample, sequenced in a study of regulatory T cells in long-lasting Graves disease. iRepertoire HTBI primers and Arm-PCR of CDR3 regions built TCR beta libraries. In TCRdb, the multiplex PCR reads were re-called with MiXCR into one record per CDR3 protein. The sample lists roughly 320,000 distinct CDR3 sequences, over 15% occurring once. Sample time point: newly diagnosed GD, antithyroid drugs for less than 3 months. The TCR library was prepared using RNA isolated from PBMCs. These same records also appear under a second study, on T cells in Graves' hyperthyroidism and ophthalmopathy.

The sequences come from peripheral blood mononuclear cells (PBMCs), collected at new diagnosis, from a patient treated with antithyroid drugs. The receptors originated from a man between 35 and 55 years old with Graves disease.

This clonotype was recorded many times. The chain recombines TRBV28 with TRBJ1-5; no clear D gene. CDR1 and CDR2 (germline): MDHEN, SYDVKM. This CDR3 region has 12 residues. The germline V and J ends were trimmed by 4 bases and 4 bases, with 5 bases remaining between them. The CDR3 DNA sequence: TGTGCCAGCAGTTCGGGGAATCAGCCCCAGCATTTT. Translated: CASSSGNQPQHF.

In this sample, this clonotype turned up many times. This chain joins TRBV18 and TRBJ2-1; no clear D gene. V shed 0 bases and J shed 7 bases, with 16 bases lying between them. Germline V gene lookup returns CDR1 KGHSH and CDR2 LQKENI. This CDR3 is built from 16 residues. Here the CDR3 reads CASSPPSPAGRNEQFF. CDR3 nucleotides: TGTGCCAGCTCACCACCTTCCCCTGCCGGACGGAATGAGCAGTTCTTC.

This clonotype has at least ten counts. The chain recombines TRBV20-1 with TRBJ2-2; the D is unclear. Germline V gene lookup returns CDR1 DFQATT and CDR2 SNEGSKA (reference sequence). This CDR3 comprises 16 residues. V was cut by 3 bases and J by 0 bases, with 14 bases left in between. The CDR3 protein is CSARALYIANTGELFF. CDR3 nucleotides: TGCAGTGCTAGGGCCCTATATATAGCGAACACCGGGGAGCTGTTTTTT.

The chain couples TRBV11-2 to TRBJ2-2; D gene ambiguous. Trimming cost V 5 bases and J 0 bases, with 10 bases left between them. The CDR3 loop spans 15 amino acids. Germline V lookup: CDR1 SGHAT, CDR2 FQNNGV. CDR3: CASSQTPSNTGELFF. CDR3 nucleotide sequence: TGTGCCAGCAGCCAAACACCATCGAACACCGGGGAGCTGTTTTTT.

In its sample, this clonotype was seen a few times. The chain is built from TRBV25-1 and TRBJ2-7; TRBD1 matches 9 bases. V dropped 0 bases and J dropped 7; count of bases not matched to a gene: 13. The CDR3 is made up of 17 amino acids. Germline V lookup: CDR1 MGHDK, CDR2 SYGVNS. The CDR3 reads CASSEYKSDRGVWEQYF. The CDR3, as DNA: TGTGCCAGCAGTGAATATAAAAGCGACAGGGGGGTGTGGGAGCAGTACTTC.

The sample holds many counts of this clonotype. The chain recombines TRBV20-1 with TRBJ1-1; D is ambiguous. CDR3 length: 12 amino acids. Germline CDR1 and CDR2: DFQATT and SNEGSKA (reference sequence). V was cut by 1 base and J by 6 bases, with 9 bases left in between. CDR3 bases: TGCAGTGCTAGAGTCCAGCAGGCTGAAGCTTTCTTT. Residues: CSARVQQAEAFF.

This clonotype was picked up many times. The junction and the germline gene differ at one end; a read error may be behind it. The genes are TRBV5-1 and TRBJ2-5; possibly TRBD1 for D (5 bases). There are 13 residues in the CDR3. Germline V CDR1 and CDR2: SGHRS, YFSETQ. CDR3 residues: CASSLGGAETQYF. The CDR3 nucleotides are TGTGCCAGCAGCTTAGGTGGGGCAGAGACCCAGTACTTC.

This clonotype came up many times. The chain employs TRBV3-1 and TRBJ1-1; weak D call: TRBD1 (5 bases). The CDR3 extends over 12 amino acids. Germline V gene sequence: CDR1 LGHDT, CDR2 YNNKEL (reference sequence). Trimming left V 4 bases short and J 7 bases short, with 10 bases between. CDR3 DNA sequence: TGTGCCAGCAGCCGCCGGGACCGTGAAGCTTTCTTT. Its protein product is CASSRRDREAFF.

This clonotype showed up just a few times. V is TRBV4-3 and J is TRBJ1-6; D not certain. The CDR3 length is 15 residues. The germline V and J ends were trimmed by 4 bases and 4 bases, with 11 bases remaining between them. The germline CDR1 and CDR2 sequences are LGHNA and YSLEER. In DNA form, the CDR3 reads TGCGCCAGCAGCCCCCGGAAGGGTTATAATTCACCCCTCCACTTT. Its translation is CASSPRKGYNSPLHF.

The rearrangement uses TRBV6-1 and TRBJ1-3, with D hard to call. The ends were cut back, 6 bases at V and 0 bases at J, with 9 bases in the middle. The CDR3 totals 14 residues. CDR1 is MNHNS and CDR2 is SASEGT in the germline V gene. The CDR3 DNA reads TGTGCCAGCAGGATAAATTTCTCTGGAAACACCATATATTTT. It translates to CASRINFSGNTIYF.

To note about this clonotype: This likely stems from a read error, as it lies one base from a far larger clone. CDR3 DNA: TGTGCCAGCAGTCCCCACCTAGCGGGGGGCCAAGAGGCCCAGTACTTC. Amino acids: CASSPHLAGGQEAQYF. The chain couples TRBV7-2 to TRBJ2-5, with TRBD2 matching 11 bases. The CDR3 has 16 residues. Germline CDR1 and CDR2: SGHTA and FQGNSA.

A few counts support this clonotype. A much larger clone sits a single nucleotide away, making a read error possible. The chain links TRBV20-1 to TRBJ2-5; TRBD2 aligns across 15 bases. V lost 7 bases and J lost 6; bases outside the gene matches: 6. Germline assignment: CDR1 DFQATT and CDR2 SNEGSKA (reference sequence). There are 14 residues in the CDR3. The CDR3 DNA reads TGCAGTGTTGGACTAGCGGGGGGGCGGAAGACCCAGTACTTC. This sequence encodes CSVGLAGGRKTQYF.

The rearrangement joins TRBV5-1 to TRBJ2-7; D possibly uses TRBD1 or TRBD2 (6 bases each). The length of the CDR3 is 16 residues. V was cut by 4 bases and J by 2 bases, with 19 bases left in between. In germline, CDR1 is SGHRS, CDR2 YFSETQ. CDR3 in amino acids: CASSPVGGQPPYEQYF. CDR3 in DNA: TGCGCCAGCAGCCCTGTGGGGGGACAACCGCCCTACGAGCAGTACTTC.

This clonotype has just one count. The chain employs TRBV6-2 or TRBV6-3 and TRBJ1-2, with TRBD1 identical over 8 bases. This CDR3 has 13 residues. The J segment lost 3 bases and the V segment lost 7 bases, leaving 4 bases of the junction unmatched. Germline V gene data show CDR1 as MNHEY and CDR2 as SVGEGT. CDR3 nucleotide sequence: TGTGCCAGCATTAAACAGGGGGACTATGGCTACACCTTC. As protein: CASIKQGDYGYTF.

This clonotype was recorded many times. The chain has TRBV6-2 or TRBV6-3 and TRBJ1-1; D is perhaps TRBD1 (5 bases). V was pared by 4 bases and J by 9 bases, with 15 bases between. Germline values: CDR1 MNHEY, CDR2 SVGEGT. This CDR3 has 13 amino acids. The CDR3 nucleotides read TGTGCCAGCAGTTCGACCCGGGGCCCTAAAGCTTTCTTT. As protein: CASSSTRGPKAFF.

This clonotype was observed many times. The rearrangement links TRBV6-2 or TRBV6-3 to TRBJ2-3, with TRBD1 as a possible D gene (6 bases). Trimming cost V 7 bases and J 3 bases, with 17 bases left between them. In germline, CDR1 is MNHEY, CDR2 SVGEGT. The CDR3 has 15 amino acids. The CDR3 spells CASKRFSGQTDTQYF. In DNA, the CDR3 is TGTGCCAGCAAGCGATTCTCCGGACAGACAGATACGCAGTATTTT.

This chain uses TRBV2 with TRBJ2-2; no definite D call. The CDR3 runs to 14 residues. In germline, CDR1 is SNHLY, CDR2 FYNNEI. The V end lost 1 base, the J end lost 3 bases, and 6 bases lay between the germline ends. CDR3 protein: CASSEENYTGELFF. Here the CDR3 DNA reads TGTGCCAGCAGTGAAGAAAACTACACCGGGGAGCTGTTTTTT. Using reference TRBV2 and TRBJ2-2 for the parts outside the CDR3, the full variable domain is EPEVTQTPSHQVTQMGQEVILRCVPISNHLYFYWYRQILGQKVEFLVSFYNNEISEKSEIFDDQFSVERPDGSNFTLKIRSTKLEDSAMYFCASSEENYTGELFFGEGSRLTVL.

This chain links TRBV6-1 with TRBJ1-1; tentatively, D is TRBD1 (5 bases). The germline CDR1 and CDR2 sequences are MNHNS and SASEGT. The CDR3 contains 11 residues. Trimming left V 8 bases short and J 7 bases short, with 11 bases between. The CDR3 DNA sequence: TGTGCCAGCCAGGGCGCGGTTGAAGCTTTCTTT. Its translation: CASQGAVEAFF.

The CDR3 region is CAQWGYGYTF. For the CDR3, the DNA is TGTGCCCAGTGGGGCTATGGCTACACCTTC. This chain joins TRBV5-5 and TRBJ1-2; D remains ambiguous. The length of the CDR3 is 10 residues. Trimming removed 10 bases from V and 4 bases from J, with 8 bases in between. Per germline, CDR1 SGHKS and CDR2 YYEKEE (reference sequence).

Relative to its sample, this clonotype is medium-sized. The genes are TRBV2 and TRBJ2-5; no reliable D call. The CDR3 runs to 12 residues. V was trimmed by 4 bases and J by 3 bases, leaving 6 bases between them. Per the germline V gene, CDR1 is SNHLY and CDR2 is FYNNEI. The CDR3 region is CASSGEKETQYF. CDR3 nucleotide sequence: TGTGCCAGCAGTGGGGAAAAAGAGACCCAGTACTTC.

This clonotype was counted many times. One junction end disagrees with the germline gene, perhaps due to a read error. The chain recombines TRBV28 with TRBJ1-1; 9 positions match TRBD1. The CDR3 contains 13 residues. Germline assignment: CDR1 MDHEN and CDR2 SYDVKM. The CDR3 DNA follows: TGTGCCAGCACCGGGACAGGGAAAATAGAAGCTGGCTTT. It is translated as CASTGTGKIEAGF.

There are many counts of this clonotype. The J gene is TRBJ1-1, the V gene TRBV5-1; D may be TRBD1 (5 bases). V was pared by 2 bases and J by 4 bases, with 15 bases between. Germline assignment: CDR1 SGHRS and CDR2 YFSETQ. The CDR3 has 15 residues. This chain's CDR3 is CASSLQEGAGTEAFF. CDR3 bases: TGCGCCAGCAGCTTACAGGAGGGAGCGGGCACTGAAGCTTTCTTT.

Comments on this clonotype: This is likely an artifact of a read error, given a far larger clone one base away. This chain links TRBV6-9 with TRBJ2-5; D could derive from TRBD1 or TRBD2 (6 bases each). Between the trimmed V and J ends, which lost 4 bases and 11 bases, there was a span of 17 bases. This CDR3 comprises 13 residues. The V gene's germline CDR1 is MNHGY and CDR2 SVAAGI. The CDR3 here is CASSWGAYNEQYF. CDR3 nucleotide sequence: TGTGCCAGCAGTTGGGGGGCCTACAATGAGCAGTACTTC.

The CDR3 reads CSASIGTASNQPQHF. DNA for the CDR3: TGCAGCGCAAGTATAGGGACAGCTAGCAATCAGCCCCAGCATTTT. This chain links TRBV29-1 with TRBJ1-5; 7 nucleotides agree with TRBD1. Germline values: CDR1 SQVTM, CDR2 ANQGSEA. There are 15 residues in the CDR3. Trimming cost V 7 bases and J 0 bases; bases outside gene matches: 9.

The chain links TRBV20-1 to TRBJ2-5, with 10 bases lining up with TRBD2. CDR3 size: 15 residues. CDR1 is DFQATT and CDR2 is SNEGSKA in the germline V gene (reference sequence). V lost 6 bases, J lost 5 bases, and 12 bases stayed unmatched. The CDR3 coding sequence is TGCAGTGCCAGATCCTTTAAGCGGGAGGGGGAGACCCAGTACTTC. This gives the protein CSARSFKREGETQYF.

This clonotype was counted ten times or more. The chain joins TRBV7-9 to TRBJ1-3; 8 bases align to TRBD1. The CDR3 loop spans 16 amino acids. Looked up from germline, CDR1 is SEHNR and CDR2 is FQNEAQ (reference sequence). Trimming at V came to 3 bases and at J to 0 bases, leaving 4 bases not matched to a gene. CDR3 protein: CASSFLTGGSGNTIYF. The CDR3 region has the DNA TGTGCCAGCAGCTTCCTAACAGGGGGCTCTGGAAACACCATATATTTT.

In this sample, this clonotype turned up once. One base away lies a much larger clone, so this may be a sequencing read error. The V call is TRBV28, the J call TRBJ1-4; D is possibly TRBD1 (5 bases). The CDR3 covers 12 residues. Looked up from germline, CDR1 is MDHEN and CDR2 is SYDVKM. CDR3 DNA sequence: TGTGCCAGCGTCGGGGGTGGTGAAAAACCGTTTTTT. It is translated as CASVGGGEKPFF.

This clonotype showed up many times. The V gene is TRBV5-1, the J gene TRBJ1-5; TRBD1 is a possible D gene (5 bases). Per germline, CDR1 SGHRS and CDR2 YFSETQ. The CDR3 totals 15 residues. V lost 4 bases, J lost 6 bases, and 17 bases lay in between. The CDR3 sequence is CASSPNGGRGQPQHF. CDR3 nucleotides: TGCGCCAGCAGCCCCAACGGGGGTAGAGGTCAGCCCCAGCATTTT.

This clonotype came up many times. This rearrangement joins TRBV25-1 to TRBJ1-2; D remains ambiguous. CDR3 size: 14 residues. Germline CDR1 is MGHDK and CDR2 is SYGVNS. V shed 2 bases and J shed 2 bases, with 9 bases lying between them. The CDR3 is CASSEIEVNYGYTF. Written as DNA, the CDR3 is TGTGCCAGCAGTGAAATTGAGGTGAACTATGGCTACACCTTC.

This clonotype was counted at least ten times. The rearrangement uses TRBV27 and TRBJ2-7; perhaps TRBD1 as D (6 bases). This CDR3 has 14 amino acids. The germline CDR1 and CDR2 sequences are MNHEY and SMNVEV (reference sequence). Trimming pared 6 bases from V and 3 bases from J, leaving 15 bases between. CDR3 in amino acids: CASRSETGFYEQYF. For the CDR3, the DNA is TGTGCCAGCAGGTCTGAAACAGGGTTCTACGAGCAGTACTTC.